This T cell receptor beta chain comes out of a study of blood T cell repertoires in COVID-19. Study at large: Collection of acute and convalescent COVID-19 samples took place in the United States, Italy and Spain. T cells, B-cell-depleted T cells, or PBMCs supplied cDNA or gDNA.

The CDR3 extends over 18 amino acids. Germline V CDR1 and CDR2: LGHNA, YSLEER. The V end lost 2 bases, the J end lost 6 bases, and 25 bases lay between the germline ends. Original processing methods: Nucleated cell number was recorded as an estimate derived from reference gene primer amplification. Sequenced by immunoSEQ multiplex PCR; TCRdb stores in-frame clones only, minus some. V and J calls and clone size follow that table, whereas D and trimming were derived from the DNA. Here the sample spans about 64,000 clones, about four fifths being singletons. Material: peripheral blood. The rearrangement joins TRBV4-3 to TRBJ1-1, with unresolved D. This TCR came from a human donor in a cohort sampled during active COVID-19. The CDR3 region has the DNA TGCGCCAGCAGCCAATGGTCGCCCCCTAGGGCGGGAGAATCTGAAGCTTTCTTT. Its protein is CASSQWSPPRAGESEAFF.